This TCR beta chain was sequenced for a study of T-cell memory formation after mild COVID-19. General study results and limits: For contracting clones, CD4+ ones sat mainly in CM and EM, CD8+ in EMRA.

TCRdb reprocessed the 5' RACE reads with MiXCR, giving one entry per CDR3 protein. The sample has fewer than 350,000 distinct CDR3 sequences, more than 15% seen once. For this clonotype: The antigen is unknown.

This TCR was recovered from a man aged 18 to 35 who had mild COVID-19 (a few samples of this study predate the infection). Cell type and time point are not known. The material sequenced was PBMCs or a T cell subset sorted from them (not recorded which).

The CDR3 nucleotides read TGTGCCATCAGTGGTCTAGCGGGGGGATCCAAAAACATTCAGTACTTC. Translating gives CAISGLAGGSKNIQYF. V gene TRBV10-3 combines with J gene TRBJ2-4; 11 nucleotides match TRBD2. This CDR3 contains 16 residues. V lost 4 bases and J lost 2; bases outside the gene matches: 4. Per the germline V gene, CDR1 is ENHRY and CDR2 is SYGVKD.